This T cell receptor beta chain was found in a study of T cells in Graves' hyperthyroidism and ophthalmopathy. Note on this clonotype: Its antigen remains unknown.

The investigators amplified TCR beta CDR3 regions from RNA transcripts. HTBI primers were employed in a first-round RT-PCR of the TCR CDR3. TCRdb reprocessed the multiplex PCR reads with MiXCR, giving one entry per CDR3 protein. The table records roughly 400,000 distinct CDR3 sequences, about 14% of them present only once. The study, taken as a whole, reports: Blood also carried most thyroid clonotypes expanded above 0.001.

The CDR3 is 15 amino acids. CDR1 MNHNS and CDR2 SASEGT come from the germline V gene. Trimming pared 2 bases from V and 4 bases from J, leaving 12 bases between. The chain joins TRBV6-1 to TRBJ1-5; D is possibly TRBD1 (5 bases). The sample taken for sequencing was blood. The receptor was derived from a man aged 50 to 60 with Graves' ophthalmopathy. This chain's CDR3 is CASSERTPGNQPQHF. The DNA for the CDR3 is TGTGCCAGCAGTGAACGGACCCCAGGGAATCAGCCCCAGCATTTT.